Described below is a single T cell receptor (beta chain) sequence and its context. CDR1 LGHDT and CDR2 YNNKEL come from the germline V gene (reference sequence). V was trimmed by 0 bases and J by 8 bases, leaving 11 bases between them. The CDR3 contains 14 residues. The sample belongs to a study of blood T cell repertoires in COVID-19. Study-wide background: The origin of the acute and convalescent COVID-19 samples was the United States, Italy and Spain. The cDNA or gDNA used as material had been derived from T cells, B-cell-depleted T cells, or PBMCs.

Sequencing was performed with immunoSEQ multiplex PCR; in TCRdb, only in-frame clones are kept and a portion is missing. The sample carries around 300,000 clones, 70% to 90% recorded once. This TCR came from a woman aged 65 to 85 with acute or convalescent COVID-19. The material sequenced was peripheral blood. The J gene is TRBJ1-5, the V gene TRBV3-1 (or the pseudogene TRBV3-2); D is unclear. CDR3 in DNA: TGTGCCAGCAGCCAAGATCAGGCTCAGGAGCCCCAGCATTTT. Residues: CASSQDQAQEPQHF.